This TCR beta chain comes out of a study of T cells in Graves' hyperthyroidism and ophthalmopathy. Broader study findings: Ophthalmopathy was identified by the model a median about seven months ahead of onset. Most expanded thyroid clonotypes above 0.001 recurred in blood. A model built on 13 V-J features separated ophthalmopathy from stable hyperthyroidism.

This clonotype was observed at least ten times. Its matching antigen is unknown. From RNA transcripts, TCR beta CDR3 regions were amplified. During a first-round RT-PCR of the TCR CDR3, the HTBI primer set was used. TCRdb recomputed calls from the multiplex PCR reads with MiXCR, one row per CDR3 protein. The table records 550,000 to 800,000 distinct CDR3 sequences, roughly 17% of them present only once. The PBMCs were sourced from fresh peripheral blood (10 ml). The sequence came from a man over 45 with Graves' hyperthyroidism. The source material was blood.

CDR3 sequence (DNA): TGTGCCAGCAGCGCGGGAGGGTCCTACGAGCAGTACTTC. Translated, it gives CASSAGGSYEQYF. The chain couples TRBV11-3 to TRBJ2-7; 9 positions match TRBD2. Germline V gene data show CDR1 as SGHNT and CDR2 as YENEEA. Trimming removed 5 bases from V and 1 base from J; junction bases left unmatched: 0. The CDR3 sequence is 13 residues long.